This TCR beta chain was documented in a study of breast tumors, draining lymph nodes, adjacent tissues. Whole-study findings and limits: Tumor and nontumor repertoires were significantly more similar in luminal-like than in basal-like breast cancer. Findings are consistent with lymph node origin and intratumoral expansion of most tumor T cells. Tumors had less TCR diversity than lymph nodes, more than nontumor tissue.

TCRdb processed the multiplex PCR reads anew with MiXCR; each CDR3 protein has one entry. Among around 120,000 distinct CDR3 sequences, 20% were seen once, and the ten largest hold less than 4%. This clonotype was counted at least ten times. The target antigen is unknown. Samples came from axillary lymph nodes draining the breast cancer. This receptor was obtained from a female donor with breast cancer. Some clones in this sample may be carry-over from other donors' samples. Source material: axillary lymph node tissue.

The DNA of the CDR3 is TGTGCCAGCAGTGAAGCGCTTTGGGAGACCCAGTACTTC. Protein sequence: CASSEALWETQYF. V and J are TRBV2 and TRBJ2-5; D gene uncertain. V lost 0 bases to trimming and J lost 5 bases, with 7 bases between them. The CDR3 runs 13 residues. CDR1 is SNHLY, CDR2 FYNNEI, per germline.